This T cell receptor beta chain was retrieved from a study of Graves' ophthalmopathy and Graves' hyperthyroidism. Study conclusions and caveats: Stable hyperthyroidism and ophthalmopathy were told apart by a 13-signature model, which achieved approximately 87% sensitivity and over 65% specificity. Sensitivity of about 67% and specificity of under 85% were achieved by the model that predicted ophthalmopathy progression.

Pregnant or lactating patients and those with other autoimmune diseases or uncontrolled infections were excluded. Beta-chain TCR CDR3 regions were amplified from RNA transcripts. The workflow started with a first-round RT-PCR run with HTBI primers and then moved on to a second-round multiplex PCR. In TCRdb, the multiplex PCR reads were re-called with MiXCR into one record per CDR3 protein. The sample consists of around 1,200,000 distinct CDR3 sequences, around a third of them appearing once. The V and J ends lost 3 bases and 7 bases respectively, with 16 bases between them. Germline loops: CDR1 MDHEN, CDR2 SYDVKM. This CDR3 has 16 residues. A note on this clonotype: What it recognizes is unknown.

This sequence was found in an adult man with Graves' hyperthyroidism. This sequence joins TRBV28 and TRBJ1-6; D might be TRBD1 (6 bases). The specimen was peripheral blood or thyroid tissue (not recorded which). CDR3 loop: CASSFTPGQRNSPLHF. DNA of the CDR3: TGTGCCAGCAGTTTCACCCCCGGACAGAGGAATTCACCCCTCCACTTT.